This entry features one T cell receptor beta chain sequence. Its antigen is currently unknown. The data are from a study of human T cells and chemical hapten exposure. Notes on the study in general: Counts of TCRs expanded at PT1 correlated positively with patch test score.

In the original analysis: Counts of TCRs in each sample centred on a median of around 96,000 and extended from roughly 23,000 to 700,000. TCRdb itself ran the RACE reads through MiXCR, one entry per CDR3 protein. The V and J calls reflect TCRdb's pipeline rather than the authors' work. Of 250,000 to 300,000 distinct CDR3 sequences listed, roughly 8% are singletons. Trimming took 4 bases from V and 5 from J, leaving 9 bases between them. This CDR3 region has 13 residues. Germline V gene data show CDR1 as SGHRS and CDR2 as YFSETQ. Indicated time point: pre-sensitization, week 0. Treatment noted: therapeutic diphenylcyclopropenone sensitization with weekly scalp DPC.

The sequencing used whole blood, collected in connection with sensitization to the hapten diphenylcyclopropenone (DPC). The clonotype comes from a young man with alopecia areata. Some clones in this sample may be carry-over from other donors' samples. The rearrangement joins TRBV5-1 to TRBJ2-2; D gene uncertain. The CDR3 nucleotides read TGCGCCAGCAGCGCCGGACCAACCGGGGAGCTGTTTTTT. Translation gives CASSAGPTGELFF.